This record concerns one TCR beta chain sequence. These data are taken from a study of monozygotic twins with inflammatory bowel disease. There are 13 residues in the CDR3. Per germline, CDR1 SNHLY and CDR2 FYNNEI. Each UMI harboured a 6-nucleotide sample barcode and was appended via template switching. Following a re-call of the 5' RACE reads, TCRdb has one entry per CDR3 protein and lacks DNA. Seen in this sample are fewer than 200,000 distinct CDR3 sequences; the ten most common clones hold 2.4%. The J gene is TRBJ2-1, the V gene TRBV2; the TCRdb call, TRBD1, lacks DNA for checking. Sample: blood. This sequence was found in a human donor with ulcerative colitis or Crohn's disease, or a healthy co-twin of an affected twin (not recorded which). The CDR3: CAIGQATYNEQFF. Drawing the rest from reference TRBV2 and TRBJ2-1, the complete variable domain is EPEVTQTPSHQVTQMGQEVILRCVPISNHLYFYWYRQILGQKVEFLVSFYNNEISEKSEIFDDQFSVERPDGSNFTLKIRSTKLEDSAMYFCAIGQATYNEQFFGPGTRLTVL.